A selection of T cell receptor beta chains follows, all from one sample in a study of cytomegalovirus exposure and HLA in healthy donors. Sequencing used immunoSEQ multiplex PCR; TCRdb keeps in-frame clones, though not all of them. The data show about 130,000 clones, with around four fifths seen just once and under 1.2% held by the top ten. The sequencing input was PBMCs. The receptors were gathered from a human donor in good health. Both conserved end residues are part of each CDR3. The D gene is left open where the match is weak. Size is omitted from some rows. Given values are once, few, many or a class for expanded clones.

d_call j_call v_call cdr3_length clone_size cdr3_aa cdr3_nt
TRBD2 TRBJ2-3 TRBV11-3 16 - CASSTGTSGGTDTQYF TGTGCCAGCAGCACCGGGACTAGCGGGGGCACAGATACGCAGTATTTT
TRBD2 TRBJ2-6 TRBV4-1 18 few CASSQTSGGLSGANVLTF TGCGCCAGCAGCCAAACTAGCGGGGGACTCTCTGGGGCCAACGTCCTGACTTTC
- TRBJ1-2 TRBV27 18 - CASSLTQSINSRFDGYTF TGTGCCAGCAGTCTCACCCAATCAATCAACAGTAGATTCGATGGCTACACCTTC
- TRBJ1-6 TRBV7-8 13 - CASRVVADSPLHF TGTGCCAGCAGAGTGGTGGCAGATTCACCCCTCCACTTT
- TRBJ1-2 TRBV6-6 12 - CASSGGARGYTF TGTGCCAGCAGTGGGGGGGCGAGGGGCTACACCTTC
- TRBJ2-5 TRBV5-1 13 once CASSFGGEETQYF TGCGCCAGCAGCTTTGGAGGGGAAGAGACCCAGTACTTC
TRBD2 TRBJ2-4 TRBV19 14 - CASSIPGGGNIQYF TGTGCCAGTAGTATTCCGGGGGGGGGCAACATTCAGTACTTC
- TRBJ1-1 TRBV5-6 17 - CASGSPLWDGGDTEAFF TGTGCCAGCGGATCCCCACTTTGGGACGGGGGGGACACTGAAGCTTTCTTT
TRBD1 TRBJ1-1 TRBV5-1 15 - CASSLILAGGTEAFF TGCGCCAGCAGCTTGATCTTGGCAGGGGGCACTGAAGCTTTCTTT
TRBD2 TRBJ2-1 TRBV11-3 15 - CASSLGGSSYNEQFF TGTGCCAGCAGCTTGGGGGGGAGCTCCTACAATGAGCAGTTCTTC
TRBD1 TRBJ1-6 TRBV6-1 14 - CASSSQGARSPLHF TGTGCCAGCAGTTCACAGGGGGCGCGTTCACCCCTCCACTTT
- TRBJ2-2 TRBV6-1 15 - CASSSTQGSTGELLF TGTGCCAGCAGTTCCACACAGGGCAGTACCGGGGAGCTGCTTTTT
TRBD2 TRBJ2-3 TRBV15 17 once CATSRAPSGGASDTQYF TGTGCCACCAGCAGAGCGCCTAGCGGGGGGGCATCAGATACGCAGTATTTT
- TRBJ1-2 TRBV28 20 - CASSLAPIGGAEREGYGYTF TGTGCCAGCAGTTTGGCCCCTATCGGGGGGGCCGAGAGAGAGGGCTATGGCTACACCTTC
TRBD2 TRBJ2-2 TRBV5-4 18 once CASNDFLVAGGRTGELFF TGTGCCAGCAACGACTTCCTGGTAGCGGGGGGTCGGACCGGGGAGCTGTTTTTT